Sequencing of this T cell receptor beta chain was carried out in a study of cytomegalovirus exposure and HLA in healthy donors. In germline, CDR1 is LGHNT, CDR2 FRNRAP. Trimming shortened V by 4 bases and J by 8 bases, and 21 bases separated the two germline ends. This CDR3 is built from 16 residues. The PCR was carried out with 60 Vbeta primers and 13 Jbeta primers. The method was immunoSEQ multiplex PCR; TCRdb's version includes in-frame clones alone and lacks a portion of them. The data contain around 97,000 clones, roughly 10% of them seen just once; the ten biggest clones take up around 4.9%. Notes on this clone: The antigen is undetermined.

Study observations and caveats: Through in vitro validation, three CMV-associated chains were shown to be specific for CMV antigens. For TCR beta chains, V- and J-gene trimming was later linked to a missense DCLRE1C variant. Roughly uniform depth of sequencing across donors was assumed in presence/absence analyses. Many donors carried some public TCRs, although rarity characterized most TCR sequences.

The chain joins TRBV12-5 to TRBJ2-1, with a tentative D call TRBD2 (6 bases). This TCR was recovered from a man in his fifties or sixties in good health and CMV-seropositive. Sequenced input: PBMCs. Here the CDR3 reads CASGSGDPSDRYEQFF. DNA for the CDR3: TGTGCTAGTGGTTCGGGGGACCCCTCTGATCGGTATGAGCAGTTCTTC.